These 16 T cell receptor beta chains originate from one sample sequenced in a study of OX40 agonist ivuxolimab in advanced cancers. Some clones are missing from TCRdb's copy, which holds only in-frame ones; the method was immunoSEQ multiplex PCR. There are about 46,000 clones in the sample; roughly 90% occur only once, and about 11% lies in the top ten. The sequenced sample was CD4+ or CD8+ T cells sorted from blood, obtained in a trial of the OX40 agonist ivuxolimab. Receptors originate from an adult with an advanced solid tumor such as melanoma, head and neck, liver or kidney cancer.

The J gene is TRBJ1-1, the V gene TRBV7-9, with TRBD1 matching 8 bases. There are 17 residues in the CDR3. Germline CDR1 SEHNR, CDR2 FQNEAQ (reference sequence). V lost 7 bases to trimming and J lost 4 bases; unmatched junction nucleotides: 17. The CDR3 DNA sequence: TGTGCCAGCACCAGCGTGAAAGACAGGGGCCGGGGCACTGAAGCTTTCTTT. Protein sequence: CASTSVKDRGRGTEAFF.

CDR3 in amino acids: CASSLVGAGAPLHF. The CDR3 region has the DNA TGTGCCAGCAGCTTAGTTGGGGCCGGCGCACCCCTCCACTTT. V and J are TRBV11-1 and TRBJ1-6; TRBD1 is a possible D gene (5 bases). The germline gives CDR1 SGHAT, CDR2 FQDESV (reference sequence). The CDR3 consists of 14 residues. The ends were cut back, 1 base at V and 11 bases at J, with 12 bases in the middle.

The chain uses TRBV19 and TRBJ2-7; D might be TRBD1 (6 bases). There are 14 residues in the CDR3. Trimming took 1 base from V and 7 from J, leaving 14 bases between them. Per germline, CDR1 LNHDA and CDR2 SQIVND (reference sequence). In DNA, the CDR3 is TGTGCCAGTAGTATAGCTCCGCCGCAGGGGGAGCAGTACTTC. This encodes CASSIAPPQGEQYF.

The gene calls are TRBV11-3 and TRBJ1-1, with 7 bases identical to TRBD1. The CDR3 length is 15 residues. The germline V gene encodes CDR1 SGHNT and CDR2 YENEEA. V trimming: 0 bases; J trimming: 1 base; junction bases outside the gene matches: 2. CDR3 nucleotide sequence: TGTGCCAGCAGCTTAGATCAGGGGGGGAACACTGAAGCTTTCTTT. It translates to CASSLDQGGNTEAFF.

The chain joins TRBV5-4 to TRBJ2-1; 8 positions match TRBD2. Per the germline V gene, CDR1 is SGHNT and CDR2 is YYREEE (reference sequence). V gave up 0 bases and J gave up 6 bases; unmatched junction bases: 8. The CDR3 spans 16 residues. CDR3 sequence (DNA): TGTGCCAGCAGCTTGGTTCTTAGCGGGACCCCCAATGAGCAGTTCTTC. Encoded protein: CASSLVLSGTPNEQFF.

CDR3: CASSLGGREQYF. The CDR3 DNA reads as TGTGCCAGCAGCTTGGGCGGACGCGAGCAGTACTTC. The chain couples TRBV7-9 to TRBJ2-7; D remains unclear. Germline lookup yields CDR1 SEHNR and CDR2 FQNEAQ (reference sequence). CDR3 length: 12 residues. Deletions cut 3 bases from V and 6 bases from J, with 9 bases between.

The V gene is TRBV4-3, the J gene TRBJ2-7; D remains unclear. Trimming stripped 1 base from V and 3 bases from J, with 25 bases between. This CDR3 region has 19 residues. The germline gives CDR1 LGHNA, CDR2 YSLEER. This CDR3 reads CASSQARIGSTRNYYEQYF. DNA for the CDR3: TGCGCCAGCAGCCAAGCTCGGATTGGCAGCACGCGCAATTACTACGAGCAGTACTTC.

This chain joins TRBV4-3 and TRBJ1-1; 7 bases fit TRBD1. The germline V gene has CDR1 LGHNA and CDR2 YSLEER. The CDR3 sequence is 14 residues long. V gave up 5 bases and J gave up 4 bases; unmatched junction bases: 7. CDR3: CASSFRTGATEAFF. CDR3 DNA sequence: TGCGCCAGCAGCTTCCGGACAGGCGCCACTGAAGCTTTCTTT.

The chain combines TRBV9 with TRBJ2-3; TRBD2 agrees at 7 bases. The V segment lost 4 bases and the J segment 1 base; nucleotides outside the gene matches: 12. Germline loops: CDR1 SGDLS, CDR2 YYNGEE. This CDR3 comprises 17 residues. CDR3 sequence: CASSPRLAVQGTDTQYF. CDR3 DNA: TGTGCCAGCAGCCCAAGGCTAGCGGTGCAGGGCACAGATACGCAGTATTTT.

The rearrangement uses TRBV5-1 and TRBJ1-4; 9 bases fit TRBD1. Germline values: CDR1 SGHRS, CDR2 YFSETQ. The CDR3 sequence is 14 residues long. Trimming at V came to 0 bases and at J to 6 bases, leaving 0 bases not matched to a gene. CDR3 in DNA: TGCGCCAGCAGCTTGGGGACAGGGGATGAAAAACTGTTTTTT. It translates to CASSLGTGDEKLFF.

This rearrangement joins TRBV5-1 to TRBJ2-3; D might be TRBD1 or TRBD2, each matching 5 bases. This CDR3 region has 16 residues. Germline V gives CDR1 SGHRS, CDR2 YFSETQ. The V end lost 6 bases, the J end lost 1 base, and 18 bases lay between the germline ends. Here the CDR3 reads CASTPRPGTGTDTQYF. CDR3 sequence (DNA): TGCGCCAGCACCCCCCGGCCGGGGACGGGCACAGATACGCAGTATTTT. Looking up the rest from reference TRBV5-1 and TRBJ2-3 gives the full variable domain: KAGVTQTPRYLIKTRGQQVTLSCSPISGHRSVSWYQQTPGQGLQFLFEYFSETQRNKGNFPGRFSGRQFSNSRSEMNVSTLELGDSALYLCASTPRPGTGTDTQYFGPGTRLTVL.

The gene calls are TRBV15 and TRBJ1-5; D gene unclear. The CDR3 consists of 15 residues. Germline lookup yields CDR1 LNHNV and CDR2 YYDKDF (reference sequence). Trimming stripped 7 bases from V and 0 bases from J, with 13 bases between. The chain's CDR3 is CATINGPYSNQPQHF. CDR3 bases: TGTGCCACCATAAACGGGCCTTATAGCAATCAGCCCCAGCATTTT.

In DNA form, the CDR3 reads TGTGCCAGCAGCTTAGACCCGGGACTAGAGAACACCGGGGAGCTGTTTTTT. This encodes CASSLDPGLENTGELFF. This rearrangement joins TRBV7-9 to TRBJ2-2; 8 nucleotides agree with TRBD2. J was trimmed by 1 base and V by 1 base; bases with no gene match: 5. Germline lookup yields CDR1 SEHNR and CDR2 FQNEAQ (reference sequence). The CDR3 loop spans 17 amino acids.

V and J are TRBV11-2 and TRBJ2-5; 8 bases fit TRBD2. The DNA end is a closer match to TRBJ2-7, so the J assignment may be wrong. Germline CDR1 is SGHAT and CDR2 is FQNNGV. The CDR3 runs to 16 residues. CDR3 bases: TGTGCCAGCAGCTTAGATCCCGGACTAGCCGCCTACGAGCAGTACTTC. Protein sequence: CASSLDPGLAAYEQYF.

J is TRBJ2-6 and V is TRBV5-1; 10 bases map to TRBD1. The CDR3 is 16 residues long. In germline, CDR1 is SGHRS, CDR2 YFSETQ. Unmatched junction bases numbered 3, after V lost 4 bases and J lost 2 bases. This chain's CDR3 is CASSPGTGAGANVLTF. For the CDR3, the DNA is TGCGCCAGCAGCCCCGGGACAGGGGCTGGGGCCAACGTCCTGACTTTC.

The V and J genes are TRBV11-2 and TRBJ2-7; a possible D gene is TRBD2 (5 bases). Germline V gene lookup returns CDR1 SGHAT and CDR2 FQNNGV. This CDR3 has 13 residues. V lost 5 bases, J lost 2 bases, and 10 bases lay in between. CDR3 amino acids: CASSPGLAYEQYF. The CDR3 nucleotides read TGTGCCAGCAGCCCCGGACTTGCCTACGAGCAGTACTTC.